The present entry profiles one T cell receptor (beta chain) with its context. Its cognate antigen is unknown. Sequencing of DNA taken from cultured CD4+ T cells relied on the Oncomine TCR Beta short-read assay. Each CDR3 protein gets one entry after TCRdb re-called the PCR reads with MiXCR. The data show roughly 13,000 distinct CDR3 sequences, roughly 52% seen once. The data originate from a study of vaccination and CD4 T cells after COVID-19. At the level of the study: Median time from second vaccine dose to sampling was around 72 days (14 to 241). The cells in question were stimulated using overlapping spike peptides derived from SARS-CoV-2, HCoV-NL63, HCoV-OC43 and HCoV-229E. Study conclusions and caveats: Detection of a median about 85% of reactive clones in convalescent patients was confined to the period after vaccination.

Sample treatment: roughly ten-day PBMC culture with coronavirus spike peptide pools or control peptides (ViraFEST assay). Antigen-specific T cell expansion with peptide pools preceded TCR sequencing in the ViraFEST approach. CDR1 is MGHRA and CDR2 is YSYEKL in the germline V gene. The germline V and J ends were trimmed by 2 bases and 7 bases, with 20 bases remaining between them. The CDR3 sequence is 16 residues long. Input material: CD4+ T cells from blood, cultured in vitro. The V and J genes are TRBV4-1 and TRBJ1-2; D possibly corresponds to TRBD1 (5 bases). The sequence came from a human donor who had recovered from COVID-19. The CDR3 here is CASSQLGGVVPAGYTF. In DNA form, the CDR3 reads TGCGCCAGCAGCCAACTCGGAGGGGTAGTTCCTGCTGGCTACACCTTC.